These 23 T cell receptor beta chains were all obtained from the same sample, sequenced in a study of neurological immune-mediated disorders (dated by TCRdb to about 2019). The time point label for this specimen denotes: longitudinal time-point 1 (baseline). Receptor amplification or capture employed 5' RACE. Sequencer: Illumina HiSeq 2500. TCRdb reprocessed the public reads (quality trimming at Q25 with fastp, clone calling with MiXCR) and kept in-frame beta chains. For every CDR3 protein sequence, its rows merge into one entry that carries the most common genes and DNA. The sample table records approximately 53,000 distinct CDR3 sequences; 9% to 10% of these occur just once. Under 2% of the sample rests with the top ten. Sequencing was done on a sample of PBMCs. The receptor source for this set is a woman in her forties in good health.

The table lists this clonotype with many counts. This chain links TRBV5-5 with TRBJ1-2; D not resolved. Trimming cost V 4 bases and J 5 bases, with 6 bases left between them. CDR1 is SGHKS, CDR2 YYEKEE, per germline (reference sequence). The CDR3 sequence is 11 residues long. The CDR3 protein is CASSRLYGYTF. The CDR3 DNA reads as TGTGCCAGCAGCCGGTTGTATGGCTACACCTTC.

In its sample, this clonotype was seen many times. This chain joins TRBV2 and TRBJ2-1, with D unclear. CDR3 size: 13 residues. Germline-derived CDR1 and CDR2 are SNHLY and FYNNEI. The V and J ends lost 6 bases and 5 bases respectively, with 11 bases between them. The CDR3 DNA follows: TGTGCCAGCAGAAGACTCGTTGACAATGAGCAGTTCTTC. This gives the protein CASRRLVDNEQFF.

The J gene is TRBJ1-1, the V gene TRBV6-5; the match to TRBD1 covers 7 bases. This CDR3 is 14 amino acids long. J was trimmed by 1 base and V by 4 bases; bases with no gene match: 3. In germline, CDR1 is MNHEY, CDR2 SVGAGI. CDR3 DNA sequence: TGTGCCAGCAGTTTAGACAGGGCGAACACTGAAGCTTTCTTT. Translation gives CASSLDRANTEAFF.

This clonotype was counted at least ten times. DNA of the CDR3: TGTGCCACCAGCAGAGACAGGGAGACTGAAGCTTTCTTT. This sequence encodes CATSRDRETEAFF. The genes are TRBV15 and TRBJ1-1; D is perhaps TRBD1 (5 bases). This CDR3 comprises 13 residues. Germline CDR1 and CDR2: LNHNV and YYDKDF (reference sequence). The germline V and J ends were trimmed by 0 bases and 5 bases, with 7 bases remaining between them.

This clonotype was picked up many times. The CDR3: CASSRYPGGEDEQYF. DNA of the CDR3: TGTGCCAGCAGCCGTTATCCTGGGGGCGAGGACGAGCAGTACTTC. The V and J genes are TRBV7-3 and TRBJ2-7; weak D call: TRBD1 (6 bases). CDR1 and CDR2 (germline): SGHTA, FQGTGA. Trimming left V 5 bases short and J 5 bases short, with 19 bases between. CDR3 length: 15 amino acids.

This clonotype was observed at least ten times. The V gene is TRBV10-3, the J gene TRBJ2-3, with D maybe TRBD1 (5 bases). V gave up 2 bases and J gave up 4 bases, with 13 bases separating them. Per the germline V gene, CDR1 is ENHRY and CDR2 is SYGVKD. This CDR3 spans 15 amino acids. The CDR3 sequence is CAISEVGRGSDTQYF. The CDR3 coding sequence is TGTGCCATCAGTGAGGTCGGTAGGGGATCAGATACGCAGTATTTT.

This clonotype was counted many times. The CDR3, as DNA: TGCGCCAGCAGTAAGCAAGCCAAGGGCCGGGGGAACACTGAAGCTTTCTTT. Translating it yields CASSKQAKGRGNTEAFF. The gene calls are TRBV4-3 and TRBJ1-1, with D unclear. Deletions cut 6 bases from V and 1 base from J, with 21 bases between. The CDR3 has 17 residues. Germline V gene sequence: CDR1 LGHNA, CDR2 YSLEER.

This chain links TRBV7-8 with TRBJ2-1; perhaps TRBD1 as D (6 bases). The CDR3 has 13 amino acids. CDR1 and CDR2 from the germline V gene are SGHVS and FQNEAQ. The V and J ends lost 10 bases and 5 bases respectively, with 15 bases between them. CDR3 coding DNA: TGTGCCAATACCATTGGGGGCGACAATGAGCAGTTCTTC. Protein sequence: CANTIGGDNEQFF. The full variable domain, completed using reference TRBV7-8 and TRBJ2-1, is GAGVSQSPRYKVAKRGQDVALRCDPISGHVSLFWYQQALGQGPEFLTYFQNEAQLDKSGLPSDRFFAERPEGSVSTLKIQRTQQEDSAVYLCANTIGGDNEQFFGPGTRLTVL.

This chain uses TRBV4-3 with TRBJ1-2; D gene ambiguous. The V and J ends lost 0 bases and 5 bases respectively, with 13 bases between them. The germline gives CDR1 LGHNA, CDR2 YSLEER. CDR3 length: 15 amino acids. CDR3: CASSQDIRGGYGYTF. The DNA of the CDR3 is TGCGCCAGCAGCCAAGATATACGGGGAGGGTATGGCTACACCTTC.

This clonotype was seen many times. The chain couples TRBV2 to TRBJ1-6, with no clear D. The CDR3 spans 14 residues. Germline CDR1 is SNHLY and CDR2 is FYNNEI. Trimming shortened V by 6 bases and J by 0 bases, and 6 bases separated the two germline ends. CDR3 DNA: TGTGCCAGCAGCAGATTCTCCTATAATTCACCCCTCCACTTT. It encodes CASSRFSYNSPLHF.

This clonotype was counted at least ten times. CDR3 DNA sequence: TGCGCCAGCAGCTTGAAGGTGGGGACCTCTAGCTCCTATAATTCACCCCTCCACTTT. It yields the protein CASSLKVGTSSSYNSPLHF. The rearrangement joins TRBV5-1 to TRBJ1-6; a possible D gene is TRBD1 (5 bases). Trimming shortened V by 1 base and J by 0 bases, and 17 bases separated the two germline ends. The CDR3 has 19 residues. The germline CDR1 and CDR2 sequences are SGHRS and YFSETQ.

This clonotype has at least ten counts. The V call is TRBV7-2, the J call TRBJ1-1, with D unresolved. V was cut by 1 base and J by 7 bases, with 4 bases left in between. Germline V gene lookup returns CDR1 SGHTA and CDR2 FQGNSA. This CDR3 is built from 11 residues. CDR3 sequence: CASSLGIEAFF. For the CDR3, the DNA is TGTGCCAGCAGCTTAGGGATTGAAGCTTTCTTT. The full variable domain, in which reference TRBV7-2 and TRBJ1-1 provide the parts outside the CDR3, is GAGVSQSPSNKVTEKGKDVELRCDPISGHTALYWYRQSLGQGLEFLIYFQGNSAPDKSGLPSDRFSAERTGGSVSTLTIQRTQQEDSAVYLCASSLGIEAFFGQGTRLTVV.

J is TRBJ2-7 and V is TRBV15; D call uncertain. The CDR3 is made up of 12 amino acids. CDR1 is LNHNV, CDR2 YYDKDF, per germline (reference sequence). V was cut by 0 bases and J by 10 bases, with 10 bases left in between. CDR3 sequence reads: CATSRDTREQYF. DNA for the CDR3: TGTGCCACCAGCAGAGATACACGCGAACAGTACTTC. Filled out from reference TRBV15 and TRBJ2-7, the complete variable domain reads DAMVIQNPRYQVTQFGKPVTLSCSQTLNHNVMYWYQQKSSQAPKLLFHYYDKDFNNEADTPDNFQSRRPNTSFCFLDIRSPGLGDTAMYLCATSRDTREQYFGPGTRLTVT.

In this sample, this clonotype turned up many times. The DNA of the CDR3 is TGTGCCAGCAGCTTGGATCTTAGCGGTGGCGGCACAGATACGCAGTATTTT. It is translated as CASSLDLSGGGTDTQYF. The V gene is TRBV5-5, the J gene TRBJ2-3; tentatively, D is TRBD2 (6 bases). Per germline, CDR1 SGHKS and CDR2 YYEKEE (reference sequence). The CDR3 has 17 residues. V lost 0 bases, J lost 1 base, and 15 bases lay in between.

This clonotype was seen many times. V is TRBV9 and J is TRBJ2-2; TRBD2 matches at 8 bases. The V and J ends lost 4 bases and 7 bases, in that order; junction bases with no gene match: 15. Germline CDR1 and CDR2: SGDLS and YYNGEE. The CDR3 runs to 17 residues. CDR3 DNA: TGTGCCAGCAGCACCCCTCTTTACGGGGGGGCCGACGGGGAGCTGTTTTTT. This translates into CASSTPLYGGADGELFF.

This clonotype was seen many times. The chain is built from TRBV20-1 and TRBJ1-2, with D maybe TRBD1 (5 bases). Trimming took 3 bases from V and 0 from J, leaving 11 bases between them. Germline CDR1 and CDR2: DFQATT and SNEGSKA (reference sequence). The CDR3 is 14 residues long. CDR3 in amino acids: CSASPGGPNYGYTF. The CDR3, as DNA: TGCAGTGCTAGCCCCGGGGGACCTAACTATGGCTACACCTTC.

Many counts were recorded for this clonotype. This chain links TRBV12-3 or TRBV12-4 with TRBJ2-1; 13 nucleotides agree with TRBD2. This CDR3 has 16 amino acids. V lost 8 bases and J lost 5; bases outside the gene matches: 9. The CDR3 sequence: CASCRVGTSGNNEQFF. In nucleotides, the CDR3 is TGTGCCAGCTGTCGGGTGGGGACTAGCGGGAACAATGAGCAGTTCTTC.

This clonotype has ten or more counts. The rearrangement joins TRBV20-1 to TRBJ1-6, with D unresolved. The CDR3 loop spans 13 amino acids. Germline-derived CDR1 and CDR2 are DFQATT and SNEGSKA (reference sequence). V gave up 2 bases and J gave up 6 bases, with 8 bases separating them. The CDR3 nucleotides are TGCAGTGCTAGACCCCGGCGTAATTCACCCCTCCACTTT. It encodes CSARPRRNSPLHF.

On this clonotype itself: At one of its ends the junction is not consistent with the germline gene, which may arise from a read error. V gene TRBV4-2 combines with J gene TRBJ1-1, with no clear D. Germline V CDR1 and CDR2: LGHNA, YNFKEQ. The CDR3 covers 13 residues. CDR3 protein: CASSNNGNTEAFF. The CDR3 nucleotides read TGTGCCAGCAGCAATAACGGGAACACTGAAGCTTTTTTT.

Many counts were recorded for this clonotype. V is TRBV6-2 or TRBV6-3 and J is TRBJ1-1; D gene uncertain. Trimming left V 8 bases short and J 2 bases short, with 9 bases between. CDR1 is MNHEY, CDR2 SVGEGT, per germline. The CDR3 has 12 amino acids. The CDR3 here is CASRLPNTEAFF. The CDR3 DNA reads as TGTGCCAGCCGCCTTCCAAACACTGAAGCTTTCTTT.

This clonotype was seen ten or more times. The chain is built from TRBV10-3 and TRBJ1-2; TRBD1 matches 8 bases. Per germline, CDR1 ENHRY and CDR2 SYGVKD. The CDR3 totals 14 residues. With V trimmed by 8 bases and J by 3 bases, 8 bases remained unmatched. The CDR3 reads CAIGGQGADYGYTF. CDR3 nucleotides: TGTGCCATCGGCGGCCAGGGGGCTGACTATGGCTACACCTTC.

In its sample, this clonotype was seen many times. CDR3 sequence (DNA): TGCAGTGCTAGTTCGACAGGGAAAATTGAAGCTTTCTTT. Protein sequence: CSASSTGKIEAFF. This chain joins TRBV20-1 and TRBJ1-1; TRBD1 agrees at 7 bases. Germline V gives CDR1 DFQATT, CDR2 SNEGSKA (reference sequence). The V segment lost 3 bases and the J segment 7 bases; nucleotides outside the gene matches: 8. The CDR3 runs to 13 residues.

This clonotype was counted ten times or more. The genes are TRBV9 and TRBJ2-3; tentatively, D is TRBD2 (5 bases). Germline CDR1 is SGDLS and CDR2 is YYNGEE. This CDR3 is built from 16 residues. The V end lost 3 bases, the J end lost 5 bases, and 19 bases lay between the germline ends. Written as DNA, the CDR3 is TGTGCCAGCAGCGCTTTCGTAGCTAGCTTTCAAGATACGCAGTATTTT. Its translation: CASSAFVASFQDTQYF.